This T cell receptor (beta chain) was profiled in a study of molecular identifiers for immune sequencing clone quantification. There are 13 residues in the CDR3. V was trimmed by 2 bases and J by 6 bases, leaving 10 bases between them. Germline CDR1 and CDR2: SEHNR and FQNEAQ (reference sequence). TCRdb redid the calling of the PCR reads with MiXCR, one entry per CDR3 protein. This sample has about 500,000 distinct CDR3 sequences, with around 25% found just once. Study-level findings and limits: Clonotypes topping 20 RNA copies carried over 97% of effector molecules but under 1% of naive ones.

This clonotype was observed at least ten times. The antigen is unknown. The naive CD8 libraries originated from between 20,000 and 1,000,000 sorted cells and drew on 10%, 30% or 50% RNA. Sorted naive CD8 T cells were those defined as CD8+CD4-CCR7+CD45RA+. The sequence was obtained from a human donor in good health. Some libraries in this study had Jurkat cell RNA spiked in. The source material was naive CD8+ T cells from blood, with Jurkat cell RNA spiked in. As to subset: FACS-sorted CD8+CD4-CCR7+CD45RA+ naive T cells. The chain combines TRBV7-9 with TRBJ1-1; D not certain. CDR3 loop: CASSLSESPEAFF. The CDR3 region has the DNA TGTGCCAGCAGCTTATCAGAGTCACCTGAAGCTTTCTTT.